The T cell receptor beta chain described here comes from a study of blood T cell repertoires in COVID-19. Study summary: Collection of acute and convalescent COVID-19 samples took place in the United States, Italy and Spain.

Germline V gives CDR1 SGHTS, CDR2 YDEGEE. Trimming removed 0 bases from V and 3 bases from J, with 10 bases in between. The CDR3 consists of 15 residues. Profiling relied on immunoSEQ multiplex PCR, and the TCRdb table lists in-frame clones only, not all of them. The repertoire holds around 190,000 clones, with around nine tenths as singletons. The V and J genes are TRBV5-8 and TRBJ1-3; a possible D gene is TRBD1 (5 bases). This receptor was obtained from a man in his fifties or sixties with COVID-19, enrolled during active disease. Input material: peripheral blood. CDR3 nucleotides: TGTGCCAGCAGCTTGGAAGGGGCTCGTGGAAACACCATATATTTT. It encodes CASSLEGARGNTIYF. Full variable domain (rest looked up from reference TRBV5-8 and TRBJ1-3): EAGVTQSPTHLIKTRGQQATLRCSPISGHTSVYWYQQALGLGLQFLLWYDEGEERNRGNFPPRFSGRQFPNYSSELNVNALELEDSALYLCASSLEGARGNTIYFGEGSWLTVV.